Following are 31 T cell receptor beta chains from one sample sequenced in a study of blood T cells in healthy people across ages. Using a J-beta primer mix together with a sample-barcoded 5' primer, a second PCR was run for about 6 to 12 cycles. TCRdb re-analysed the 5' RACE reads in MiXCR, keeping a single row per CDR3 protein. This table holds over a million distinct CDR3 sequences, approximately 40% found once. Material for sequencing was blood. The receptor set was obtained from a woman aged 18-30 years in good health.

Only a few counts were recorded for this clonotype. The CDR3 bases are TGTGCCAGCAGCTTGACTAGCGGGGTATCAGAGACCCAGTACTTC. This gives the protein CASSLTSGVSETQYF. This sequence joins TRBV7-3 and TRBJ2-5, with TRBD2 identical over 11 bases. This CDR3 has 15 amino acids. Germline V gives CDR1 SGHTA, CDR2 FQGTGA. V shed 3 bases, J shed 4 bases, and the junction held 4 bases outside the gene matches.

This clonotype appeared once. An end of the junction differs from the germline gene, which may be a read error. The rearrangement joins TRBV20-1 to TRBJ2-6; TRBD1 might be the D (5 bases). CDR1 DFQATT and CDR2 SNEGSKA come from the germline V gene (reference sequence). The CDR3 length is 14 residues. Here the CDR3 DNA reads TGCAGTGCCATCAAAGTGGCTGGGGCCAACGCCCTGACTTTC. Translating gives CSAIKVAGANALTF.

This chain uses TRBV2 with TRBJ2-1, with TRBD2 matching 13 bases. The CDR3 is made up of 18 amino acids. Germline values: CDR1 SNHLY, CDR2 FYNNEI. The V and J ends lost 6 bases and 3 bases, in that order; junction bases with no gene match: 11. CDR3: CASRGPTSGGPGYNEQFF. CDR3 in DNA: TGTGCCAGCAGGGGACCGACTAGCGGGGGGCCCGGCTACAATGAGCAGTTCTTC. Full variable domain (missing parts from reference TRBV2 and TRBJ2-1): EPEVTQTPSHQVTQMGQEVILRCVPISNHLYFYWYRQILGQKVEFLVSFYNNEISEKSEIFDDQFSVERPDGSNFTLKIRSTKLEDSAMYFCASRGPTSGGPGYNEQFFGPGTRLTVL.

This clonotype was observed a handful of times. The V gene is TRBV7-9, the J gene TRBJ2-1; 12 nucleotides match TRBD2. The J segment lost 6 bases and the V segment lost 4 bases, leaving 4 bases of the junction unmatched. This CDR3 is built from 15 residues. Germline loops: CDR1 SEHNR, CDR2 FQNEAQ (reference sequence). The chain's CDR3 is CASSSKGLAGNEQFF. CDR3 in DNA: TGTGCCAGCAGCTCCAAGGGACTAGCGGGCAATGAGCAGTTCTTC.

The sample holds one count of this clonotype. The V and J genes are TRBV20-1 and TRBJ2-3; D is unresolved. The V gene lost 7 bases and the J gene lost 1 base, with 12 bases spanning the gap. Per germline, CDR1 DFQATT and CDR2 SNEGSKA (reference sequence). CDR3 length: 13 amino acids. For the CDR3, the DNA is TGCAGTGTGATGGGCTGGGGCACAGATACGCAGTATTTT. Translated: CSVMGWGTDTQYF.

Worth noting for this clonotype: Germline and junction disagree at one end, which may indicate a read error. The chain has TRBV6-6 and TRBJ2-5, with D perhaps TRBD1 or TRBD2 (5 bases each). The CDR3 extends over 14 amino acids. CDR1 is MNHNY, CDR2 SVGAGI, per germline (reference sequence). CDR3 DNA: TGTGCCAGCATTTACCGAGGGGTCCAAGAGACCCAGTACTTC. It is translated as CASIYRGVQETQYF.

J is TRBJ1-1 and V is TRBV20-1; possible D gene TRBD1, 6 bases. Trimming shortened V by 1 base and J by 4 bases, and 13 bases separated the two germline ends. The CDR3 is 14 amino acids. Germline V gives CDR1 DFQATT, CDR2 SNEGSKA (reference sequence). The DNA of the CDR3 is TGCAGTGCTAGAGTCGGGGGCTCTGGCACTGAAGCTTTCTTT. This encodes CSARVGGSGTEAFF.

The genes are TRBV20-1 and TRBJ2-3; D assignment may be TRBD1 or TRBD2 (6 bases each). Trimming took off 2 bases at V and 3 bases at J, with 18 bases between the two ends. Germline assignment: CDR1 DFQATT and CDR2 SNEGSKA (reference sequence). The CDR3 extends over 16 amino acids. In DNA, the CDR3 is TGCAGTGCTAGAAATCAGGGTCGAGGGGGGACAGATACGCAGTATTTT. Translating it yields CSARNQGRGGTDTQYF.

This chain joins TRBV28 and TRBJ1-2, with unresolved D. Trimming cost V 7 bases and J 0 bases, with 9 bases left between them. Per the germline V gene, CDR1 is MDHEN and CDR2 is SYDVKM. CDR3 length: 13 amino acids. In nucleotides, the CDR3 is TGTGCCAGCACCCCCTCGGCTAACTATGGCTACACCTTC. Translated: CASTPSANYGYTF.

V is TRBV6-1 and J is TRBJ1-2; D not certain. The V end was cut by 6 bases, the J end by 13 bases, with 15 bases between. This CDR3 has 11 amino acids. Per the germline V gene, CDR1 is MNHNS and CDR2 is SASEGT. CDR3 nucleotide sequence: TGTGCCAGCAGCGACTCGAGGGAGGGCACCTTC. This codes for CASSDSREGTF.

The chain joins TRBV28 to TRBJ2-5; no firm D call. This CDR3 has 16 residues. Trimming pared 3 bases from V and 1 base from J, leaving 15 bases between. From germline, CDR1 is MDHEN and CDR2 SYDVKM. The CDR3 DNA follows: TGTGCCAGCAGTTTCCTCAACCAGAGACTCCAAGAGACCCAGTACTTC. Its protein product is CASSFLNQRLQETQYF.

This chain uses TRBV18 with TRBJ2-5; D gene unclear. From germline, CDR1 is KGHSH and CDR2 LQKENI. The CDR3 is made up of 12 amino acids. With 3 bases removed from V and 5 bases from J, the gap between germline ends came to 7 bases. DNA for the CDR3: TGTGCCAGCTCACCGAAGGCGGAGACCCAGTACTTC. Translated, it gives CASSPKAETQYF. Together with reference TRBV18 and TRBJ2-5, the CDR3 gives the full variable domain: NAGVMQNPRHLVRRRGQEARLRCSPMKGHSHVYWYRQLPEEGLKFMVYLQKENIIDESGMPKERFSAEFPKEGPSILRIQQVVRGDSAAYFCASSPKAETQYFGPGTRLLVL.

This clonotype was picked up a small number of times. The CDR3 region is CASSLRTRGADTQYF. DNA of the CDR3: TGTGCCAGCAGCCTCCGGACTAGAGGGGCAGATACGCAGTATTTT. This chain uses TRBV3-1 with TRBJ2-3, with 7 bases that match TRBD2. CDR3 length: 15 residues. J was trimmed by 4 bases and V by 4 bases; bases with no gene match: 8. The germline CDR1 and CDR2 sequences are LGHDT and YNNKEL (reference sequence).

The chain is built from TRBV5-1 and TRBJ2-3; D not resolved. V was cut by 4 bases and J by 4 bases, with 10 bases left in between. The CDR3 sequence is 13 residues long. CDR1 SGHRS and CDR2 YFSETQ come from the germline V gene. CDR3 sequence (DNA): TGCGCCAGCAGCGGACGTTCCCCAGATACGCAGTATTTT. Amino acid sequence: CASSGRSPDTQYF.

This clonotype showed up just a few times. The rearrangement joins TRBV7-6 to TRBJ2-3; TRBD2 is a possible D gene (6 bases). CDR3 size: 16 residues. V lost 6 bases to trimming and J lost 8 bases, with 24 bases between them. Germline V CDR1 and CDR2: SGHVS, FNYEAQ. CDR3 in amino acids: CASRQLPGGPLGTQYF. Here the CDR3 DNA reads TGTGCCAGCAGGCAACTACCCGGAGGGCCCCTTGGTACGCAGTATTTT.

The genes are TRBV20-1 and TRBJ1-1; 11 positions agree with TRBD1. Germline V gene lookup returns CDR1 DFQATT and CDR2 SNEGSKA (reference sequence). The CDR3 extends over 13 amino acids. Germline trimming cut 5 bases from V and 3 bases from J; bases unmatched to any gene: 2. The CDR3 nucleotides read TGCAGTGCTGGACAGGGGGCTTACACTGAAGCTTTCTTT. Translation: CSAGQGAYTEAFF.

This clonotype has only a few counts. The chain joins TRBV6-5 to TRBJ1-2; D not certain. Trimming took off 4 bases at V and 0 bases at J, with 9 bases between the two ends. Germline CDR1 is MNHEY and CDR2 is SVGAGI. CDR3 length: 14 amino acids. The CDR3: CASSSTTSNYGYTF. CDR3 DNA: TGTGCCAGCAGTTCCACGACTTCTAACTATGGCTACACCTTC.

This chain uses TRBV4-1 with TRBJ2-3; TRBD1 matches at 7 bases. CDR1 and CDR2 (germline): MGHRA, YSYEKL. The V and J ends lost 8 bases and 4 bases, in that order; junction bases with no gene match: 12. This CDR3 contains 15 residues. This CDR3 reads CASGPQRQGSDTQYF. In DNA, the CDR3 is TGCGCCAGCGGACCACAAAGACAGGGTTCAGATACGCAGTATTTT.

This chain connects TRBV6-1 to TRBJ2-1, with 8 bases matching TRBD2. This CDR3 region has 16 residues. Per the germline V gene, CDR1 is MNHNS and CDR2 is SASEGT. Trimming cost V 6 bases and J 4 bases; bases outside gene matches: 11. CDR3 in DNA: TGTGCCAGCAGCTCGCGGGGCGGGAGGTTTTACAATGAGCAGTTCTTC. This gives the protein CASSSRGGRFYNEQFF.

V gene TRBV12-3 or TRBV12-4 combines with J gene TRBJ2-7; D call uncertain. Between the trimmed V and J ends, which lost 1 base and 5 bases, there was a span of 15 bases. The CDR3 has 15 residues. This CDR3 is CASSLGPPVRDEQYF. In nucleotides, the CDR3 is TGTGCCAGCAGTTTAGGTCCCCCGGTCCGGGACGAGCAGTACTTC.

This clonotype was observed many times. The chain is built from TRBV29-1 and TRBJ2-1; a possible D gene is TRBD1 (6 bases). With 3 bases removed from V and 13 bases from J, the gap between germline ends came to 10 bases. Germline-derived CDR1 and CDR2 are SQVTM and ANQGSEA. The CDR3 length is 10 residues. This chain's CDR3 is CSVEVQGQFF. CDR3 in DNA: TGCAGCGTTGAGGTACAGGGTCAGTTCTTC.

The J gene is TRBJ1-1, the V gene TRBV10-3; D gene uncertain. CDR3 length: 15 residues. CDR1 ENHRY and CDR2 SYGVKD come from the germline V gene. V lost 0 bases to trimming and J lost 4 bases, with 12 bases between them. CDR3 protein: CAISESTLTGTEAFF. CDR3 DNA: TGTGCCATCAGTGAGTCGACTCTGACGGGCACTGAAGCTTTCTTT.

This clonotype was found a few times. The chain uses TRBV20-1 and TRBJ1-2; 8 nucleotides agree with TRBD1. This CDR3 is built from 17 residues. Per the germline V gene, CDR1 is DFQATT and CDR2 is SNEGSKA (reference sequence). J gave up 7 bases and V 0 bases, and 16 bases lay outside the gene matches. The CDR3 region has the DNA TGCAGTGCTAGAGATTCGGAGACAGGGGCCTATCAAGGTGGCTACACCTTC. It yields the protein CSARDSETGAYQGGYTF.

The V and J genes are TRBV5-1 and TRBJ1-2, with TRBD1 matching 9 bases. CDR3 size: 14 residues. V dropped 1 base and J dropped 6; count of bases not matched to a gene: 4. Germline-derived CDR1 and CDR2 are SGHRS and YFSETQ. The CDR3 DNA follows: TGCGCCAGCAGCTTGACGACAGGGGGTCATGGCTACACCTTC. It yields the protein CASSLTTGGHGYTF.

The chain recombines TRBV3-1 with TRBJ1-2; no firm D call. Trimming stripped 1 base from V and 0 bases from J, with 9 bases between. This CDR3 has 15 amino acids. Per germline, CDR1 LGHDT and CDR2 YNNKEL (reference sequence). This chain's CDR3 is CASSQVSWPNYGYTF. As DNA, the CDR3 is TGTGCCAGCAGCCAAGTGTCCTGGCCTAACTATGGCTACACCTTC.

This clonotype was detected once. The chain combines TRBV27 with TRBJ2-4; D perhaps matches TRBD1 (5 bases). The J call is in doubt because the DNA end fits TRBJ2-7 better. In germline, CDR1 is MNHEY, CDR2 SMNVEV (reference sequence). This CDR3 region has 14 residues. The CDR3 loop reads CASSVGQHSYEQYF. The CDR3 DNA is TGTGCCAGCAGTGTGGGGCAGCATTCCTACGAGCAGTACTTC.

This clonotype was found many times. The junction departs from germline at one end; a sequencing error may be responsible. The rearrangement uses TRBV5-1 and TRBJ2-3; TRBD1 or TRBD2 may be the D gene (5 bases each). The CDR3 runs to 14 residues. Germline assignment: CDR1 SGHRS and CDR2 YFSETQ. CDR3 sequence reads: CASGQGASTDTQYF. The CDR3 nucleotides are TGTGCTAGTGGCCAGGGAGCTAGCACAGATACGCAGTATTTT.

The table lists this clonotype with a few counts. The V gene is TRBV12-5, the J gene TRBJ2-7; possible D gene TRBD2, 5 bases. The length of the CDR3 is 15 residues. Trimming stripped 5 bases from V and 2 bases from J, with 16 bases between. Per the germline V gene, CDR1 is LGHNT and CDR2 is FRNRAP. CDR3 nucleotides: TGTGCTAGTGGTCCTCCTAGAGGGTGGGCCTACGAGCAGTACTTC. Translation gives CASGPPRGWAYEQYF.

The chain combines TRBV12-3 or TRBV12-4 with TRBJ2-1, with 7 positions matching TRBD1. V shed 3 bases and J 10 bases; nucleotides not matched to a gene: 6. The CDR3 loop spans 13 amino acids. The CDR3 DNA sequence: TGTGCCAGCAGTTTGGGACAGACCAAAGAGCAGTTCTTC. Residues: CASSLGQTKEQFF.

This clonotype was recorded a few times. This chain joins TRBV5-5 and TRBJ2-1, with no clear D. CDR1 is SGHKS, CDR2 YYEKEE, per germline (reference sequence). Trimming left V 4 bases short and J 6 bases short, with 17 bases between. CDR3 length equals 15 residues. DNA of the CDR3: TGTGCCAGCAGCCCTTTGTCCTCCCCGAGCAATGAGCAGTTCTTC. It encodes CASSPLSSPSNEQFF.

The chain links TRBV12-3 or TRBV12-4 to TRBJ2-7, with D possibly TRBD2 on 6 matching bases. The CDR3 contains 11 residues. The V and J ends lost 6 bases and 9 bases respectively, with 12 bases between them. In DNA form, the CDR3 reads TGTGCCAGCAGCTTGGGACTGTGGCAGTACTTC. Protein product: CASSLGLWQYF.